The subject of this entry is one TCR beta chain. No antigen is known for it. CD8+ and CD4+ T cells taken from blood had their TCR beta sequenced. Negative isolation yielded the CD8+ and CD4+ T cells, while FACS enriched the TEMRA cells. The record originates from a study of CD8 T cells in Susac syndrome. General study findings and limits: As the study acknowledged, the number of individuals who were part of its TCR sequencing and HLA analysis was relatively small.

The authors reverse transcribed roughly 0.5 to 1 ug RNA with random hexamers. Amplification of TCR beta CDR3 across 54 Vbeta and 13 Jbeta was performed with immunoSEQ multiplex PCR. MiXCR, run by TCRdb on the immunoSEQ multiplex PCR reads, gives a single entry per CDR3 protein. The table lists 200,000 to 250,000 distinct CDR3 sequences, around 95% of them singletons. This clonotype was sampled from a human donor with multiple sclerosis. Sequencing was carried out using CD4+ T cells from PBMCs.

The CDR3 sequence is CASSEGWATDTQYF. Here the CDR3 DNA reads TGTGCCAGCAGTGAAGGGTGGGCCACAGATACGCAGTATTTT. This chain links TRBV6-1 with TRBJ2-3; no firm D call. Germline CDR1 MNHNS, CDR2 SASEGT. V lost 1 base, J lost 2 bases, and 7 bases lay in between. CDR3 length equals 14 residues.